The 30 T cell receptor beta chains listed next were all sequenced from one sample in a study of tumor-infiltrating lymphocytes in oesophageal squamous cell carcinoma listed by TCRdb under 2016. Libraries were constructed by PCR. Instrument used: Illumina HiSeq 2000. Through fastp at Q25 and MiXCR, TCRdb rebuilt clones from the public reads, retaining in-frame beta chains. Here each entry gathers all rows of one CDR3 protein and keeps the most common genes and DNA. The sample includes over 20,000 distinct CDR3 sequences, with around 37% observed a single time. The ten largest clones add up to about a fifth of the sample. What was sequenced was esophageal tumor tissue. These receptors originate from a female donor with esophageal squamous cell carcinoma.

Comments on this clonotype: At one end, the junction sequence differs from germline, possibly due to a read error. The CDR3 sequence is CASKASANSYNEQFF. The CDR3 DNA sequence: TGTGCCAGCAAGGCTAGCGCGAACTCCTACAACGAGCAGTTCTTC. The chain is built from TRBV6-1 and TRBJ2-1; TRBD2 is a possible D gene (6 bases). The CDR3 consists of 15 residues. Looked up from germline, CDR1 is MNHNS and CDR2 is SASEGT.

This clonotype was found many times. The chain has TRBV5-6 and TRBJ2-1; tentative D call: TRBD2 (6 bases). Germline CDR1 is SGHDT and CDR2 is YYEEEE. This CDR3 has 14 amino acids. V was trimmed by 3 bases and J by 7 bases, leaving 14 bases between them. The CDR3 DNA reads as TGTGCCAGCAGCTGGGGGACTTCGCTTAATGAGCAGTTCTTC. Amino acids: CASSWGTSLNEQFF.

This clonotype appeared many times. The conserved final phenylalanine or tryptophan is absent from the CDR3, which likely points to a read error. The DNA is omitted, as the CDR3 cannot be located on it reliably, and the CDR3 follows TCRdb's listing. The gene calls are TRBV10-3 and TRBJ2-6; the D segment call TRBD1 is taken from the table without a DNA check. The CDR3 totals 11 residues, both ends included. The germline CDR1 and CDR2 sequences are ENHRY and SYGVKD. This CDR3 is CAITNSAGTGL.

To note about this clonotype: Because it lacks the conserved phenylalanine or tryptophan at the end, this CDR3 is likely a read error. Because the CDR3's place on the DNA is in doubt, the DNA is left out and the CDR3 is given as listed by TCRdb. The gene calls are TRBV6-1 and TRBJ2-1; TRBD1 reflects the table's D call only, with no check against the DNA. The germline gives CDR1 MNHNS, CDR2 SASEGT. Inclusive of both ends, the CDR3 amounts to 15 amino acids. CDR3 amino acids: CASSNGMLNGYTFGS.

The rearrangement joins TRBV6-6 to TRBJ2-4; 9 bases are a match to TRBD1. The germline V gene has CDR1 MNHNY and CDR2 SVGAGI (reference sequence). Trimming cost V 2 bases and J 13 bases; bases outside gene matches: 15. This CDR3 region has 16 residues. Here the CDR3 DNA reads TGTGCCAGCAGTTACGCGGACAGGGGTCGAGGGAATGAGCAGTACTTC. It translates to CASSYADRGRGNEQYF.

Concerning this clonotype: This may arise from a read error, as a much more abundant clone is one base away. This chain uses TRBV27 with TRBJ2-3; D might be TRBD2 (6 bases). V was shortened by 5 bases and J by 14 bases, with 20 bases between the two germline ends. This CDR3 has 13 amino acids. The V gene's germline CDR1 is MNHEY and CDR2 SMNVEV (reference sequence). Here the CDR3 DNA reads TGTGCCAGCAGTCGCGGGGCGGGAAGGGAGCTGTATTTT. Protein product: CASSRGAGRELYF.

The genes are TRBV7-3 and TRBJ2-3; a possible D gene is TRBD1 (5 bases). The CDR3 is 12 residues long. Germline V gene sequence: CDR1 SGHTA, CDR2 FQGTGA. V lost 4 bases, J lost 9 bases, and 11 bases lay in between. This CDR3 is CASSSSSGTQYF. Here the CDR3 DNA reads TGTGCCAGCAGCTCCTCCTCAGGGACGCAGTATTTT.

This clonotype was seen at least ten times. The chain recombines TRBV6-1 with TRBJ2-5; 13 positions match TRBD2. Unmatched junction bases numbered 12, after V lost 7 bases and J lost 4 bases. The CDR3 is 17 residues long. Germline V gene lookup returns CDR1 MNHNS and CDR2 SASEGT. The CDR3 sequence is CASIWTSGSRGVETQYF. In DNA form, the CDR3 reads TGTGCCAGCATATGGACTAGCGGGAGTCGAGGGGTAGAGACCCAGTACTTC.

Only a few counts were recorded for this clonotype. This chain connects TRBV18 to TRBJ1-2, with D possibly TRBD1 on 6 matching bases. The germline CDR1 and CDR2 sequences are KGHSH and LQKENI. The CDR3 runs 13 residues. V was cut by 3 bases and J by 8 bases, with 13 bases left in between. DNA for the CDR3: TGTGCCAGCTCACCTACAGGGAATATGGGCTACACCTTC. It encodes CASSPTGNMGYTF.

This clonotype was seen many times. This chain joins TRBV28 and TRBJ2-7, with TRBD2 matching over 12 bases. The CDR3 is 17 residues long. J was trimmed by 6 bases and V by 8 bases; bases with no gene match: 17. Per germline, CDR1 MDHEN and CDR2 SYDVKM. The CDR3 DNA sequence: TGTGCCAGCTGCAGTTTGGCTAGCGGGAGGGGTTGCGGCGAGCAGTACTTC. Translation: CASCSLASGRGCGEQYF.

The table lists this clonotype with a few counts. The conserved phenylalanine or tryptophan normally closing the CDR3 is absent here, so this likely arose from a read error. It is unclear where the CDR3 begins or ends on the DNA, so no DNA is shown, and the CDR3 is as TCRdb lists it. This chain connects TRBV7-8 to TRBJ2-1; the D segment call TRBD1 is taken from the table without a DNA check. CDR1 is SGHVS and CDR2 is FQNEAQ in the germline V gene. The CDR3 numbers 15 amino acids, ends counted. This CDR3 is CASSPTGVNGYTFGS.

CDR3 residues: CASSLGNRAYEQYF. CDR3 bases: TGTGCCAGCAGCTTAGGTAACAGAGCTTACGAGCAGTACTTC. The genes are TRBV7-2 and TRBJ2-7; no firm D call. The CDR3 totals 14 residues. Per germline, CDR1 SGHTA and CDR2 FQGNSA. The germline V and J ends were trimmed by 1 base and 4 bases, with 11 bases remaining between them.

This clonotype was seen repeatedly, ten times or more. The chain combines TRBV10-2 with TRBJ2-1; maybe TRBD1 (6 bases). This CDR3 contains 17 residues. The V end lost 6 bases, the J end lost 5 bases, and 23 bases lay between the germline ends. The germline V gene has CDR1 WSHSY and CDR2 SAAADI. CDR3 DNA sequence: TGCGCCAGCAGCGAGCTCACAGGGATGGTCCCTAACAATGAGCAGTTCTTC. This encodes CASSELTGMVPNNEQFF.

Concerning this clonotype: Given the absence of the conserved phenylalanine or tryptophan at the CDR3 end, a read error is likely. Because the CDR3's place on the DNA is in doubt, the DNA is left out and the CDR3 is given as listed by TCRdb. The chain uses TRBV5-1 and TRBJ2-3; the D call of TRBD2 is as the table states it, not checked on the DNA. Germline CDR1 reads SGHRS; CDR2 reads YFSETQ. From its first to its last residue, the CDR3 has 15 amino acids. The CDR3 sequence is CASSLSETSPLHFGN.

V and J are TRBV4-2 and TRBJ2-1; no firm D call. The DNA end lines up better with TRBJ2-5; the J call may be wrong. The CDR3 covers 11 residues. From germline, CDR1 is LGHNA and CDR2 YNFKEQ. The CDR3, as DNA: TGTGCCAGCAGCCGCGAAGAGACCCAGTACTTC. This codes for CASSREETQYF.

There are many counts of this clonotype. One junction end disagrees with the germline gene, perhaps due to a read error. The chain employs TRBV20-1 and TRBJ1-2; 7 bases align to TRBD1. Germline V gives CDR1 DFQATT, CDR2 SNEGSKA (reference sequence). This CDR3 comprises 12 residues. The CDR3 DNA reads TGCAGTGCTAGAAAGGGGACAGTGGGATGTCTATTC. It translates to CSARKGTVGCLF.

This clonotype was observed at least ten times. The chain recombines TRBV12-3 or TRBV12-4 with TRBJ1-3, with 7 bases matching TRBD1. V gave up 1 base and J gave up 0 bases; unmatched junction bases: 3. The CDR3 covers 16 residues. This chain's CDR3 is CASSLGQGNSGNTIYF. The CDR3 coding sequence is TGTGCCAGCAGTTTAGGACAGGGAAACTCTGGAAACACCATATATTTT.

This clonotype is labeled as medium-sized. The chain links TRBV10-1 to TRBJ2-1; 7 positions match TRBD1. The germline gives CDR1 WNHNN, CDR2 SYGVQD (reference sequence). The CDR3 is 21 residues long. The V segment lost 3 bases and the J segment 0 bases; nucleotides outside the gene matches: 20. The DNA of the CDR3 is TGCGCCAGCAGTGACTTGACCGGGACAGCCAAATACTCCCTCTCCTACAATGAGCAGTTCTTC. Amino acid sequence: CASSDLTGTAKYSLSYNEQFF.

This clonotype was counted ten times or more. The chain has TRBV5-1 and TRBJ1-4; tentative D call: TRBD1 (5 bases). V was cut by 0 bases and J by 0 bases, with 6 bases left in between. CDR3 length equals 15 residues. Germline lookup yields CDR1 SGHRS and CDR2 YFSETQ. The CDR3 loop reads CASSLGGTTNEKLFF. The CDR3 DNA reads TGCGCCAGCAGCTTGGGGGGGACAACTAATGAAAAACTGTTTTTT.

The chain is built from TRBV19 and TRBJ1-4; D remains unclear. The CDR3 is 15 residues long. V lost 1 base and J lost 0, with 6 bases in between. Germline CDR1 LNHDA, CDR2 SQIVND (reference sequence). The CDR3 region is CASSIGSATNEKLFF. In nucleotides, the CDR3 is TGTGCCAGTAGTATAGGCAGTGCAACTAATGAAAAACTGTTTTTT. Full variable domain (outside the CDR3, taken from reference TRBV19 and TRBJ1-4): DGGITQSPKYLFRKEGQNVTLSCEQNLNHDAMYWYRQDPGQGLRLIYYSQIVNDFQKGDIAEGYSVSREKKESFPLTVTSAQKNPTAFYLCASSIGSATNEKLFFGSGTQLSVL.

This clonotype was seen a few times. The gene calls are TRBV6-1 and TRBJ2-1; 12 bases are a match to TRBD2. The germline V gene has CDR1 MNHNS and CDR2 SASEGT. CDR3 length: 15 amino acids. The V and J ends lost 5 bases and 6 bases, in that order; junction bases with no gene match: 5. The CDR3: CASSRPSGRANEQFF. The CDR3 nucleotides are TGTGCCAGCAGTCGCCCTAGCGGGAGGGCCAATGAGCAGTTCTTC.

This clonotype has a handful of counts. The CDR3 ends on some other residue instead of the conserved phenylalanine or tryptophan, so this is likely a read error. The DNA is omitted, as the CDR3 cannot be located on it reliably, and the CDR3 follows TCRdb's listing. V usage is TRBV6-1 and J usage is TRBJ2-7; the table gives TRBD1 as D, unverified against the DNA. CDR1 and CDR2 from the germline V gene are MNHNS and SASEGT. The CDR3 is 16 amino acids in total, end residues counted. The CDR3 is CASTRPTGGFGYTFGS.

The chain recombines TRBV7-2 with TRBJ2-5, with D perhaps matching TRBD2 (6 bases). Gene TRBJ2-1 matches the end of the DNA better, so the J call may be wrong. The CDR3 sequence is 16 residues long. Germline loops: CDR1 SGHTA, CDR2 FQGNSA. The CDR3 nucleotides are TGTGCCAGCTCCGCGACAGCCGGAGGGCGATACAATGAGCAGTTCTTC. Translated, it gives CASSATAGGRYNEQFF.

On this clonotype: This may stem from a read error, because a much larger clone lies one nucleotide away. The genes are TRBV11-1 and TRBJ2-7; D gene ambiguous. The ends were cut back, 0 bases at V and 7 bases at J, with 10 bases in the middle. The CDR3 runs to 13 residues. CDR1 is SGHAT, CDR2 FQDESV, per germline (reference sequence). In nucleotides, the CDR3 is TGTGCCAGCAGCTTAGCTGTGGGTAGAGAGCAGTACTTC. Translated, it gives CASSLAVGREQYF.

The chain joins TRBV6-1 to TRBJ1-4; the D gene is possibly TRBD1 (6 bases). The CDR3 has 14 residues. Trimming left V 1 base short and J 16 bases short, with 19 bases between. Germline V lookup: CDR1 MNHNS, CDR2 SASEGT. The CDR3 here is CASSEGDNTDTQFF. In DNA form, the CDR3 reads TGTGCCAGCAGTGAAGGGGACAACACAGATACGCAGTTTTTT.

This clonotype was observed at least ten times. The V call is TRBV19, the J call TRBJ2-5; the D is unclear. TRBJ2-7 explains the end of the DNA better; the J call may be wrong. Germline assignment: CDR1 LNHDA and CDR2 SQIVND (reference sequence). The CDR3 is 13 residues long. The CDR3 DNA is TGTGCCAGTAGTATAGAGGACGGCTACGAGCAGTACTTC. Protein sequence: CASSIEDGYEQYF.

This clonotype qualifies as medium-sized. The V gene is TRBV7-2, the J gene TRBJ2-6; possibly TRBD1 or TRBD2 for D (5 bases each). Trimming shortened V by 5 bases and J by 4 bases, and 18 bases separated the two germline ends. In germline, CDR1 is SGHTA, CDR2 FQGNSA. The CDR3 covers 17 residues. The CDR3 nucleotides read TGTGCCAGCAGCCCGGGACCTGCGAGCTTCGGGGCCAACGTCCTGACTTTC. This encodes CASSPGPASFGANVLTF.

DNA for the CDR3: TGTGCCAGCAGCAACGGACAGGGCATCTACAATGAGCAGTTCTTC. This codes for CASSNGQGIYNEQFF. The chain links TRBV6-6 to TRBJ2-5; TRBD1 matches 8 bases. The tail of the sequence fits TRBJ2-1 better, so the J call may be wrong. In germline, CDR1 is MNHNY, CDR2 SVGAGI (reference sequence). The CDR3 covers 15 residues.

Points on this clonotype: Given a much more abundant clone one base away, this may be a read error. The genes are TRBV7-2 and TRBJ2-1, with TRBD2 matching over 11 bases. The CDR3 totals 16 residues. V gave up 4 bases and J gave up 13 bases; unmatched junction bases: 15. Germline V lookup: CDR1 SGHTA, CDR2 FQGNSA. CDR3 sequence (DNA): TGTGCCAGCAGCTCCTCCGGGACTAGCGGTCCTGGGGCCCAGTTCTTC. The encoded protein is CASSSSGTSGPGAQFF.

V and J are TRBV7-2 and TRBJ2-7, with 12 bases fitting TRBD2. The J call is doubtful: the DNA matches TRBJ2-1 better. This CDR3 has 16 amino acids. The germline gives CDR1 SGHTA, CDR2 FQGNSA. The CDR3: CASSSSGGATYNEQFF. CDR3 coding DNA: TGTGCCAGCAGCTCTAGCGGGGGGGCCACCTACAATGAGCAGTTCTTC.